This T cell receptor beta chain was obtained from a study of cytomegalovirus exposure and HLA in healthy donors. The table lists this clone with a few counts. Trimming at V came to 6 bases and at J to 9 bases, leaving 7 bases not matched to a gene. Germline-derived CDR1 and CDR2 are LNHDA and SQIVND (reference sequence). The CDR3 is made up of 13 amino acids. PCR employed 60 Vbeta and 13 Jbeta primers. Sequencing used immunoSEQ multiplex PCR; TCRdb keeps in-frame clones, though not all of them. The sample has hundreds of thousands of clones, under 80% seen once. This sequence joins TRBV19 and TRBJ2-5; TRBD2 agrees at 10 bases. The TCR was taken from a female donor in good health and CMV-seronegative. The material sequenced was PBMCs. CDR3 region: CASRSSGSVAQYF. In DNA form, the CDR3 reads TGTGCCAGTAGGTCTAGCGGGAGTGTGGCCCAGTACTTC.